The 18 T cell receptor beta chains presented below share a single source sample, sequenced in a study of cytomegalovirus exposure and HLA in healthy donors. Both 60 Vbeta primers and 13 Jbeta primers went into the PCR. Here immunoSEQ multiplex PCR was the method, and the copy in TCRdb shows in-frame clones only, minus some. The sample contains 130,000 to 150,000 clones, around 85% of which appear only once. The sample consisted of PBMCs. Receptors were obtained from a woman in her twenties or thirties in good health and CMV-seronegative.

The chain carries TRBV7-2 and TRBJ2-7; 8 bases agree with TRBD1. The V and J ends lost 0 bases and 4 bases, in that order; junction bases with no gene match: 5. CDR1 is SGHTA and CDR2 is FQGNSA in the germline V gene. This CDR3 region has 15 residues. CDR3 coding DNA: TGTGCCAGCAGCTTAGCAGGGGGGACAGGATACGAGCAGTACTTC. Its protein product is CASSLAGGTGYEQYF.

The gene calls are TRBV19 and TRBJ2-7; maybe TRBD1 (6 bases). CDR1 is LNHDA and CDR2 is SQIVND in the germline V gene (reference sequence). The germline V and J ends were trimmed by 5 bases and 6 bases, with 23 bases remaining between them. This CDR3 is built from 16 residues. CDR3 in DNA: TGTGCCAGTAGTGGAACCACCATAGGACAGCTGGGCGAGCAGTACTTC. Amino acids: CASSGTTIGQLGEQYF.

The chain combines TRBV11-1 with TRBJ1-1; D not certain. The germline V gene encodes CDR1 SGHAT and CDR2 FQDESV (reference sequence). There are 14 residues in the CDR3. V was clipped by 3 bases and J by 3 bases, with 11 bases between them. The chain's CDR3 is CASSFTRQDTEAFF. As DNA, the CDR3 is TGTGCCAGCAGCTTTACCCGTCAGGACACTGAAGCTTTCTTT.

A single count supports this clone. V gene TRBV7-5 combines with J gene TRBJ2-3; the table gives TRBD1 as D, unverified against the DNA. TRBV7-5 is a recognized pseudogene. The CDR3 has 18 residues. The CDR3 bases are TGTGCCAGAAGCCTACTGCGGCAGGGGACAGGGGGGACAGATACGCAGTATTTT. This translates into CARSLLRQGTGGTDTQYF.

The gene calls are TRBV2 and TRBJ2-7, with 9 bases lining up with TRBD1. V shed 9 bases and J 5 bases; nucleotides not matched to a gene: 8. The CDR3 totals 13 residues. Per germline, CDR1 SNHLY and CDR2 FYNNEI. The CDR3 DNA sequence: TGTGCCAGTAGGGGACAGGGTTTCAACGAGCAGTACTTC. Translation: CASRGQGFNEQYF.

This chain links TRBV27 with TRBJ1-1, with D possibly TRBD1 on 5 matching bases. CDR1 MNHEY and CDR2 SMNVEV come from the germline V gene (reference sequence). Trimming removed 5 bases from V and 1 base from J, with 17 bases in between. This CDR3 spans 16 amino acids. The CDR3 protein is CASSPWTNLWNTEAFF. CDR3 nucleotides: TGTGCCAGCAGTCCCTGGACAAATCTATGGAACACTGAAGCTTTCTTT.

The rearrangement uses TRBV27 and TRBJ2-6; TRBD1 is a possible D gene (5 bases). Germline V gene sequence: CDR1 MNHEY, CDR2 SMNVEV (reference sequence). This CDR3 contains 15 residues. Trimming took 3 bases from V and 0 from J, leaving 6 bases between them. CDR3 region: CASSFDSSGANVLTF. CDR3 nucleotides: TGTGCCAGCAGTTTCGACAGCTCTGGGGCCAACGTCCTGACTTTC.

The J gene is TRBJ2-1, the V gene TRBV5-6; 8 bases fit TRBD1. The CDR3 has 15 residues. Losses at the gene ends were 4 bases for V and 5 bases for J; bases not matched to a gene: 8. Germline V gene data show CDR1 as SGHDT and CDR2 as YYEEEE. CDR3: CASSPGTGNHNEQFF. In DNA, the CDR3 is TGTGCCAGCAGCCCCGGGACAGGAAATCACAATGAGCAGTTCTTC.

This chain links TRBV6-1 with TRBJ2-5, with D maybe TRBD1 (5 bases). Between the trimmed V and J ends, which lost 6 bases and 5 bases, there was a span of 16 bases. Germline CDR1 reads MNHNS; CDR2 reads SASEGT. This CDR3 is built from 14 residues. This CDR3 is CASRIRGGKETQYF. In nucleotides, the CDR3 is TGTGCCAGCAGAATTAGGGGCGGAAAGGAGACCCAGTACTTC.

This clone has just one count. The V call is TRBV29-1, the J call TRBJ2-1, with 13 bases aligning to TRBD2. Per germline, CDR1 SQVTM and CDR2 ANQGSEA. J gave up 6 bases and V 5 bases, and 4 bases lay outside the gene matches. The CDR3 is made up of 14 amino acids. In nucleotides, the CDR3 is TGCAGCGTTTCCGGGACTAGCGGGACCAATGAGCAGTTCTTC. It is translated as CSVSGTSGTNEQFF.

V usage is TRBV28 and J usage is TRBJ1-5; D is possibly TRBD1 (5 bases). The CDR3 is made up of 15 amino acids. V was shortened by 2 bases and J by 9 bases, with 17 bases between the two germline ends. Germline values: CDR1 MDHEN, CDR2 SYDVKM. The CDR3 loop is CASSLRFGTGRPQHF. CDR3 nucleotide sequence: TGTGCCAGCAGTTTAAGATTCGGGACTGGCCGGCCCCAGCATTTT.

This clone came up once. CDR3 sequence (DNA): TGTGCCAGCAGCTTAAGTACAGCAGATACGCAGTATTTT. Its translation: CASSLSTADTQYF. The V call is TRBV7-9, the J call TRBJ2-3; no reliable D call. CDR3 size: 13 residues. Trimming stripped 2 bases from V and 4 bases from J, with 7 bases between. Germline V gene lookup returns CDR1 SEHNR and CDR2 FQNEAQ (reference sequence).

This chain joins TRBV29-1 and TRBJ1-1, with D unclear. Germline loops: CDR1 SQVTM, CDR2 ANQGSEA. The CDR3 spans 12 residues. V was pared by 4 bases and J by 0 bases, with 6 bases between. The CDR3 reads CSVVSVNTEAFF. The CDR3 DNA sequence: TGCAGCGTTGTCTCGGTGAACACTGAAGCTTTCTTT.

The V call is TRBV9, the J call TRBJ1-5; D unresolved. V shed 2 bases and J shed 8 bases, with 17 bases lying between them. The CDR3 sequence is 15 residues long. CDR1 and CDR2 (germline): SGDLS, YYNGEE. The CDR3 DNA sequence: TGTGCCAGCAGCGTCGGTGGTGGGAGGACGGAGCCCCAGCATTTT. Its translation: CASSVGGGRTEPQHF.

This clone was seen many times. For the CDR3, the DNA is TGTGCCAGCAGTGGTGGGAGGGCCTACACTGAAGCTTTCTTT. Its protein is CASSGGRAYTEAFF. The rearrangement joins TRBV2 to TRBJ1-1; D is unclear. Trimming cost V 4 bases and J 3 bases, with 12 bases left between them. Per the germline V gene, CDR1 is SNHLY and CDR2 is FYNNEI. CDR3 size: 14 residues.

This clone was observed a few times. The chain recombines TRBV7-9 with TRBJ1-4; 9 bases are a match to TRBD1. The ends lost 5 bases at V and 3 bases at J; junction bases unmatched: 4. The CDR3 runs 15 residues. Germline CDR1 is SEHNR and CDR2 is FQNEAQ (reference sequence). The CDR3 nucleotides are TGTGCCAGCAGCCCACAGGGGGCATCTAATGAAAAACTGTTTTTT. Translated, it gives CASSPQGASNEKLFF.

The CDR3 DNA sequence: TGTGCCAGCAGGAGGGGGGGAAACGGAAACACCGGGGAGCTGTTTTTT. Translating gives CASRRGGNGNTGELFF. The chain carries TRBV7-9 and TRBJ2-2; TRBD2 is a possible D gene (7 bases). V lost 6 bases, J lost 2 bases, and 16 bases lay in between. Germline CDR1 reads SEHNR; CDR2 reads FQNEAQ (reference sequence). There are 16 residues in the CDR3.

The rearrangement joins TRBV15 to TRBJ1-4; D unresolved. V was cut by 4 bases and J by 5 bases, with 14 bases left in between. CDR3 size: 15 residues. CDR1 and CDR2 from the germline V gene are LNHNV and YYDKDF (reference sequence). The CDR3 region is CATSKHPGRNEKLFF. In nucleotides, the CDR3 is TGTGCCACCAGCAAACACCCGGGAAGGAATGAAAAACTGTTTTTT.